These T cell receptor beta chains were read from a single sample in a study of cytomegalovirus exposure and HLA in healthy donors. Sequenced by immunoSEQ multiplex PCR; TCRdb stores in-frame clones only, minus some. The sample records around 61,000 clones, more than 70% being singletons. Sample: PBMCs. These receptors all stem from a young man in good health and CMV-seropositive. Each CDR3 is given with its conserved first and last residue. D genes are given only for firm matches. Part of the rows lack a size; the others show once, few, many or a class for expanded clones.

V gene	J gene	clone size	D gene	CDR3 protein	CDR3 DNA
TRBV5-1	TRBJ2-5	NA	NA	CASSLAGGLEETQYF	TGCGCCAGCAGCTTGGCCGGGGGACTGGAAGAGACCCAGTACTTC
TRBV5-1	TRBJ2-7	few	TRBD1	CASSSGTGNEQYF	TGCGCCAGCAGCTCCGGGACAGGGAACGAGCAGTACTTC
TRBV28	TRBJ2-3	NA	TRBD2	CASNRHSGSTDTQYF	TGTGCCAGCAACCGTCATAGCGGGAGCACAGATACGCAGTATTTT
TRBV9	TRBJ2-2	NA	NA	CASSAGPAGELFF	TGTGCCAGCAGCGCCGGTCCGGCCGGGGAGCTGTTTTTT
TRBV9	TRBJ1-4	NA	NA	CASSSPGLQNEKLFF	TGTGCCAGCAGCTCCCCGGGGTTGCAGAATGAAAAACTGTTTTTT
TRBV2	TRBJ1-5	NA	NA	CASSEQGTSNQPQHF	TGTGCCAGCAGTGAGCAGGGTACGAGCAATCAGCCCCAGCATTTT
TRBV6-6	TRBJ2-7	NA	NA	CASSYSAAQAYEQYF	TGTGCCAGCAGTTACTCGGCGGCTCAAGCCTACGAGCAGTACTTC
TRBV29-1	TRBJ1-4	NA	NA	CSVEEEQPQEKLFF	TGCAGCGTTGAAGAGGAACAGCCCCAGGAAAAACTGTTTTTT
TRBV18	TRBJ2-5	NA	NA	CASSPGEVSGETQYF	TGTGCCAGCTCACCAGGGGAAGTGAGCGGAGAGACCCAGTACTTC
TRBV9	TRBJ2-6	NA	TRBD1	CASSVTGSGANVLTF	TGTGCCAGCAGCGTGACAGGGTCTGGGGCCAACGTCCTGACTTTC
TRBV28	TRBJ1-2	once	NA	CASSPNRAYGYTF	TGTGCCAGCAGTCCCAACAGGGCCTATGGCTACACCTTC
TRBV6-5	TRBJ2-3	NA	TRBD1	CASRLGQIRTDTQYF	TGTGCCAGCAGGCTGGGACAGATTAGAACAGATACGCAGTATTTT
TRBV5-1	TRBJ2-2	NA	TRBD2	CASSPSGPNTGELFF	TGCGCCAGCAGCCCTAGCGGACCGAACACCGGGGAGCTGTTTTTT
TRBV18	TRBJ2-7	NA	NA	CASSERELEQYF	TGTGCCAGCTCTGAACGGGAGCTCGAGCAGTACTTC
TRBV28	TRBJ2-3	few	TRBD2	CASRWTSWATDTQYF	TGTGCCAGCAGGTGGACTAGTTGGGCAACAGATACGCAGTATTTT
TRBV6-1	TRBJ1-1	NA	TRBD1	CASSDLDRQAFF	TGTGCCAGCAGTGACCTGGACAGGCAAGCTTTCTTT
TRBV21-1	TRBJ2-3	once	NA	CASSRDNTVTDTQYF	TGTGCCAGCAGCCGCGACAATACGGTGACAGATACGCAGTATTTT
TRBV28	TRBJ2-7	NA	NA	CASRMGLHRDEQYF	TGTGCCAGCAGGATGGGACTGCATCGGGACGAGCAGTACTTC
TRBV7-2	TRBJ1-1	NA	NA	CASSLQGKMNTEAFF	TGTGCCAGCAGCTTGCAGGGAAAAATGAACACTGAAGCTTTCTTT
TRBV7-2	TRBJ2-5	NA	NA	CEFPGNLALSQETQYF	TGTGAGTTCCCGGGGAATCTAGCTTTAAGCCAAGAGACCCAGTACTTC
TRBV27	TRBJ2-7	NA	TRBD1	CASSLLPGRTGAAYEQYF	TGTGCCAGCAGTTTACTACCGGGACGTACAGGGGCGGCCTACGAGCAGTACTTC
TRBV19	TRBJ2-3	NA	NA	CASSIGTGIADTQYF	TGTGCCAGTAGTATAGGGACGGGAATAGCAGATACGCAGTATTTT
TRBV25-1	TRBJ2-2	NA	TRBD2	CASSDPAGGKTGELFF	TGTGCCAGCAGTGATCCAGCGGGAGGAAAGACCGGGGAGCTGTTTTTT
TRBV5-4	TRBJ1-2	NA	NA	CASSLQGFYGYTF	TGTGCCAGCAGCCTTCAGGGTTTTTATGGCTACACCTTC
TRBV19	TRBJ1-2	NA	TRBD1	CASSPWDRVNGYTF	TGTGCCAGTAGCCCATGGGACAGGGTTAATGGCTACACCTTC
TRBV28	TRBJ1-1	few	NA	CASSSGGGRTEAFF	TGTGCCAGCAGTTCCGGGGGGGGGCGGACTGAAGCTTTCTTT
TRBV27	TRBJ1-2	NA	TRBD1	CASSAGTGLYGYTF	TGTGCCAGCAGTGCCGGGACAGGGCTCTATGGCTACACCTTC
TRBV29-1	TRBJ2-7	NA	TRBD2	CSVSDSGYEQYF	TGCAGCGTTTCTGATAGCGGGTACGAGCAGTACTTC
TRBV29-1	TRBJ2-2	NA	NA	CSVKKDSANTGELFF	TGCAGCGTTAAAAAGGACAGCGCGAACACCGGGGAGCTGTTTTTT
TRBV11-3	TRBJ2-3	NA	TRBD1	CAILGQGERTDTQYF	TGTGCCATCCTAGGACAGGGGGAAAGGACAGATACGCAGTATTTT
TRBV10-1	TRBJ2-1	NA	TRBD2	CASSEWEGAWSNEQFF	TGCGCCAGCAGTGAGTGGGAGGGAGCGTGGAGCAATGAGCAGTTCTTC
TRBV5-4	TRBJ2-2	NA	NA	CASRLGTDRSTGELFF	TGTGCCAGCAGACTGGGCACAGACAGGTCGACCGGGGAGCTGTTTTTT
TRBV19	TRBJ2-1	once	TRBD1	CASRVQGTAYNEQFF	TGTGCCAGTAGGGTTCAAGGGACAGCCTACAATGAGCAGTTCTTC
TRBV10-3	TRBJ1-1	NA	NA	CATTRGGMNTEAFF	TGTGCCACCACCCGTGGAGGGATGAACACTGAAGCTTTCTTT
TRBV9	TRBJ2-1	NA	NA	CASSVSLTGDGLEPSSSYNEQFF	TGTGCCAGCAGCGTAAGTCTGACAGGAGACGGACTAGAGCCATCCAGCTCCTACAATGAGCAGTTCTTC
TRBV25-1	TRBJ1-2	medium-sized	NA	CASSPRTTRPNYGYTF	TGTGCCAGCAGTCCCAGGACAACCCGCCCGAACTATGGCTACACCTTC
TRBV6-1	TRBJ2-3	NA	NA	CASSEGAPDTQYF	TGTGCCAGCAGTGAGGGGGCCCCAGATACGCAGTATTTT
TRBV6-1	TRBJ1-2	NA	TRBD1	CASSGGQTIYGYTF	TGTGCCAGCAGTGGGGGACAGACTATCTATGGCTACACCTTC
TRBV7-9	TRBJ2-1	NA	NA	CSSSLSSINEQFF	TGTTCCAGCAGCTTATCTAGCATCAATGAGCAGTTCTTC
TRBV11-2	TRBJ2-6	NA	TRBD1	CASRRGDRGAGANVLTF	TGTGCCAGCCGCCGTGGGGACAGGGGAGCTGGGGCCAACGTCCTGACTTTC
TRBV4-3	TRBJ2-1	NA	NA	CASSQDWADTYNEQFF	TGCGCCAGCAGCCAAGATTGGGCAGATACCTACAATGAGCAGTTCTTC
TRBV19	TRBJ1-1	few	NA	CASRTREGNTEAFF	TGTGCCAGTAGAACACGTGAGGGCAACACTGAAGCTTTCTTT
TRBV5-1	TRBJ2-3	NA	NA	CASSSGLHSDTQYF	TGCGCCAGCAGCTCAGGACTGCACTCAGATACGCAGTATTTT
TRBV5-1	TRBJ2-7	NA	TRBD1	CASSFLQGATYEQYF	TGCGCCAGCAGCTTCCTACAGGGGGCTACCTACGAGCAGTACTTC
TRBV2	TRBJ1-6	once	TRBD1	CASRKTGQSSPLHF	TGTGCCAGCAGGAAGACAGGGCAAAGTTCGCCCCTCCACTTT
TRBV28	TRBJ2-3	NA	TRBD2	CATGLADTDTQYF	TGTGCCACCGGACTAGCGGACACAGATACGCAGTATTTT
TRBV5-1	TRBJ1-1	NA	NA	CASSLVPGNTEAFF	TGCGCCAGCAGCTTGGTTCCGGGAAACACTGAAGCTTTCTTT
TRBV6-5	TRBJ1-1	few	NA	CASSTDRTNTEAFF	TGTGCCAGCAGCACAGACAGGACGAACACTGAAGCTTTCTTT
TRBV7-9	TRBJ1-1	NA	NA	CSSSLGRTEAFF	TGTTCCAGCAGCTTAGGGAGGACTGAAGCTTTCTTT
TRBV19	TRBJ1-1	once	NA	CASSAPRDTEAFF	TGTGCCAGTAGTGCCCCTCGGGACACTGAAGCTTTCTTT
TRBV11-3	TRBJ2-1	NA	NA	CASSLDPLLGALSSYNEQFF	TGTGCCAGCAGCTTAGATCCCCTGCTAGGGGCTCTAAGCTCCTACAATGAGCAGTTCTTC
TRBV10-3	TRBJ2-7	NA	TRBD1	CALGQGYEQYF	TGTGCCCTCGGACAGGGGTACGAGCAGTACTTC
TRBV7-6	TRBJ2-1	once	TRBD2	CASSSKSTGLAVYNEQFF	TGTGCCAGCAGCTCCAAATCGACGGGACTAGCGGTTTACAATGAGCAGTTCTTC
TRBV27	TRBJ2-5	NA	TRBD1	CASSWRQGETQYF	TGTGCCAGCAGTTGGAGACAGGGAGAGACCCAGTACTTC
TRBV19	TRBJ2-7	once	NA	CASSILGRAEQYF	TGTGCCAGTAGTATACTCGGCAGGGCCGAGCAGTACTTC
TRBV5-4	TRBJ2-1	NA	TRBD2	CASSLGGTSGYNEQFF	TGTGCCAGCAGCTTGGGGGGGACTAGCGGGTACAATGAGCAGTTCTTC
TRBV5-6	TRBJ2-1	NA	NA	CASSLGSSYNEQFF	TGTGCCAGCAGCTTGGGTAGCTCCTACAATGAGCAGTTCTTC